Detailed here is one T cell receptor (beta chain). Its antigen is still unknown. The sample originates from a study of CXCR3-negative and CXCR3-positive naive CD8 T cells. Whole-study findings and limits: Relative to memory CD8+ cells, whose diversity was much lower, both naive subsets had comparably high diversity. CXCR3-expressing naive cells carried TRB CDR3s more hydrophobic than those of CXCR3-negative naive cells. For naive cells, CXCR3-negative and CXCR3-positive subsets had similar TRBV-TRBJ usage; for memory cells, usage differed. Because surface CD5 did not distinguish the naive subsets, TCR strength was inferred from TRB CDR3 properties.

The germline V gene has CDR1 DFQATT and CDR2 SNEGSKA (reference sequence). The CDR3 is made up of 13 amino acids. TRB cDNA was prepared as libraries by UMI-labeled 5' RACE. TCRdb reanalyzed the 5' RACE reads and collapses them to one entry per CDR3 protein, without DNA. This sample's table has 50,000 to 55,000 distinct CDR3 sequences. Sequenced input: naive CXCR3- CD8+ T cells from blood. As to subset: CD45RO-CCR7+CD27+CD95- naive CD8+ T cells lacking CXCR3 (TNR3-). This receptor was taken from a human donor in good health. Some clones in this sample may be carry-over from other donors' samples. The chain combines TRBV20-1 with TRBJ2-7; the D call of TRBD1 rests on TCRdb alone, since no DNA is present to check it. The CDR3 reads CSATRDRSYEQYF.